Each of the 18 T cell receptor beta chains below was sequenced from the same sample in a study of CD8+ T cells in alopecia areata. The treatment: oral pan-JAK inhibitor, 5-10 mg twice daily. cDNA reverse transcribed from extracted RNA served as the sequencing template. Generated by immunoSEQ multiplex PCR, the TCRdb table keeps only in-frame clones and is missing some. In the table there are about 250,000 clones, 60% of which are singletons. Sequencing was performed on CD4+ T cells sorted from blood, taken around week 53, from a patient treated with tofacitinib. Receptor source: a human donor with alopecia areata.

V usage is TRBV29-1 and J usage is TRBJ2-2; 9 bases are shared with TRBD1. Germline V gene data show CDR1 as SQVTM and CDR2 as ANQGSEA. The CDR3 runs 14 residues. CDR3 residues: CNRGGQGGTGELFF. Here the CDR3 DNA reads TGCAACCGAGGGGGACAGGGAGGCACCGGGGAGCTGTTTTTT.

This chain joins TRBV4-3 and TRBJ2-7; 9 bases are a match to TRBD1. Germline-derived CDR1 and CDR2 are LGHNA and YSLEER. The V segment lost 0 bases and the J segment 3 bases; nucleotides outside the gene matches: 6. The CDR3 covers 16 residues. This chain's CDR3 is CASSQDHGTGLYEQYF. The CDR3 bases are TGCGCCAGCAGCCAAGATCATGGGACAGGGCTCTACGAGCAGTACTTC.

The J gene is TRBJ2-3, the V gene TRBV18; D call uncertain. The CDR3 consists of 14 residues. Germline lookup yields CDR1 KGHSH and CDR2 LQKENI. Trimming left V 0 bases short and J 4 bases short, with 8 bases between. Written as DNA, the CDR3 is TGTGCCAGCTCACCACCCGAAACCTCAGATACGCAGTATTTT. It translates to CASSPPETSDTQYF. The full variable domain, completed using reference TRBV18 and TRBJ2-3, is NAGVMQNPRHLVRRRGQEARLRCSPMKGHSHVYWYRQLPEEGLKFMVYLQKENIIDESGMPKERFSAEFPKEGPSILRIQQVVRGDSAAYFCASSPPETSDTQYFGPGTRLTVL.

This clone has a single count. The chain is built from TRBV29-1 and TRBJ2-5; D not resolved. The germline V gene has CDR1 SQVTM and CDR2 ANQGSEA. CDR3 length: 13 amino acids. V lost 5 bases and J 2 bases, leaving 12 bases between the germline ends. CDR3 sequence: CSVKGAGQETQYF. Here the CDR3 DNA reads TGCAGCGTTAAGGGCGCAGGACAAGAGACCCAGTACTTC.

The chain couples TRBV10-3 to TRBJ1-5; D call uncertain. Germline values: CDR1 ENHRY, CDR2 SYGVKD. Trimming pared 3 bases from V and 4 bases from J, leaving 7 bases between. CDR3 length: 13 amino acids. The chain's CDR3 is CAISEVSNQPQHF. The CDR3 nucleotides read TGTGCCATCAGTGAAGTGTCAAATCAGCCCCAGCATTTT.

The chain combines TRBV7-3 with TRBJ2-1, with D hard to call. V shed 5 bases and J shed 4 bases, with 18 bases lying between them. The V gene's germline CDR1 is SGHTA and CDR2 FQGTGA. The CDR3 has 16 residues. The CDR3, as DNA: TGTGCCAGCAGCCCTAGGGAAGGCTCACCTTACAATGAGCAGTTCTTC. Amino acids: CASSPREGSPYNEQFF.

The J gene is TRBJ2-3, the V gene TRBV6-6; 12 positions match TRBD2. V was clipped by 4 bases and J by 1 base; unmatched bases: 0. CDR3 length: 15 residues. From germline, CDR1 is MNHNY and CDR2 SVGAGI (reference sequence). CDR3 nucleotides: TGTGCCAGCAGTTGGACTAGCGGGGGCACAGATACGCAGTATTTT. This translates into CASSWTSGGTDTQYF.

This rearrangement joins TRBV6-6 to TRBJ1-1, with D perhaps matching TRBD1 (5 bases). V lost 0 bases to trimming and J lost 3 bases, with 14 bases between them. The length of the CDR3 is 16 residues. Germline V gives CDR1 MNHNY, CDR2 SVGAGI (reference sequence). This CDR3 is CASSYSIGASHTEAFF. The CDR3, as DNA: TGTGCCAGCAGTTACTCGATTGGGGCAAGTCACACTGAAGCTTTCTTT.

This clone has just one count. This rearrangement joins TRBV27 to TRBJ2-3; 8 bases map to TRBD2. This CDR3 region has 18 residues. Trimming at V came to 3 bases and at J to 2 bases, leaving 13 bases not matched to a gene. Germline assignment: CDR1 MNHEY and CDR2 SMNVEV (reference sequence). CDR3 protein: CASSFLTGTRRYTDTQYF. The CDR3 DNA follows: TGTGCCAGCAGTTTCCTAACCGGGACTAGGAGGTACACAGATACGCAGTATTTT.

This clone was counted only a few times. J is TRBJ2-1 and V is TRBV19, with 13 positions matching TRBD2. Unmatched junction bases numbered 7, after V lost 5 bases and J lost 6 bases. There are 16 residues in the CDR3. Germline V gives CDR1 LNHDA, CDR2 SQIVND (reference sequence). CDR3 region: CASSGLAGAPGNEQFF. CDR3 DNA: TGTGCCAGTAGTGGACTAGCGGGGGCCCCTGGCAATGAGCAGTTCTTC. The whole variable domain, filled in from reference TRBV19 and TRBJ2-1, reads DGGITQSPKYLFRKEGQNVTLSCEQNLNHDAMYWYRQDPGQGLRLIYYSQIVNDFQKGDIAEGYSVSREKKESFPLTVTSAQKNPTAFYLCASSGLAGAPGNEQFFGPGTRLTVL.

This clone came up a few times. This sequence joins TRBV2 and TRBJ2-6; TRBD2 is a possible D gene (7 bases). Between the trimmed V and J ends, which lost 5 bases and 4 bases, there was a span of 15 bases. Germline values: CDR1 SNHLY, CDR2 FYNNEI. The CDR3 spans 16 residues. CDR3 coding DNA: TGTGCCAGCAGTCGGGGGGCCCTCTCGGGGGCCAACGTCCTGACTTTC. This encodes CASSRGALSGANVLTF.

V is TRBV14 and J is TRBJ2-1; D ambiguous. CDR3 length equals 15 residues. Germline V CDR1 and CDR2: SGHDN, FVKESK. V shed 1 base and J shed 7 bases, with 14 bases lying between them. The CDR3 DNA reads TGTGCCAGCAGCCAAGTCAGACGAGTTGTGAATGAGCAGTTCTTC. This codes for CASSQVRRVVNEQFF.

The chain carries TRBV4-1 and TRBJ1-2; no definite D call. Trimming took off 0 bases at V and 8 bases at J, with 25 bases between the two ends. The length of the CDR3 is 18 residues. Germline CDR1 reads MGHRA; CDR2 reads YSYEKL. This CDR3 reads CASSQDRYRGPEDRGYTF. The DNA of the CDR3 is TGCGCCAGCAGCCAAGATCGCTACAGAGGTCCCGAGGATAGGGGCTACACCTTC.

The J gene is TRBJ1-6, the V gene TRBV15; no firm D call. Trimming cost V 1 base and J 10 bases, with 14 bases left between them. The CDR3 is made up of 15 amino acids. Looked up from germline, CDR1 is LNHNV and CDR2 is YYDKDF (reference sequence). The CDR3 nucleotides read TGTGCCACCAGCAGAGGGATGCCTTCGGACTCACCCCTCCACTTT. Protein: CATSRGMPSDSPLHF.

This clone was found a few times. This chain uses TRBV29-1 with TRBJ1-4; no definite D call. CDR1 is SQVTM, CDR2 ANQGSEA, per germline. The V end was cut by 5 bases, the J end by 5 bases, with 12 bases between. The CDR3 length is 13 residues. This chain's CDR3 is CSVLVGENEKLFF. Written as DNA, the CDR3 is TGCAGCGTTCTGGTTGGGGAAAATGAAAAACTGTTTTTT.

The gene calls are TRBV29-1 and TRBJ1-2; 8 nucleotides agree with TRBD1. Germline V lookup: CDR1 SQVTM, CDR2 ANQGSEA. V was clipped by 7 bases and J by 8 bases; unmatched bases: 12. The CDR3 contains 13 residues. The DNA of the CDR3 is TGCAGCGCTGAGGGCAGGGGGCTAGTGGGCTACACCTTC. It encodes CSAEGRGLVGYTF. Drawing the rest from reference TRBV29-1 and TRBJ1-2, the complete variable domain is SAVISQKPSRDICQRGTSLTIQCQVDSQVTMMFWYRQQPGQSLTLIATANQGSEATYESGFVIDKFPISRPNLTFSTLTVSNMSPEDSSIYLCSAEGRGLVGYTFGSGTRLTVV.

This clone has only a few counts. The chain carries TRBV29-1 and TRBJ2-1; TRBD2 matches 14 bases. The CDR3 covers 14 residues. Per the germline V gene, CDR1 is SQVTM and CDR2 is ANQGSEA. Germline trimming cut 6 bases from V and 5 bases from J; bases unmatched to any gene: 3. The CDR3 reads CSVRGLAGDNEQFF. The CDR3 region has the DNA TGCAGCGTCAGGGGACTAGCGGGGGACAATGAGCAGTTCTTC.

This rearrangement joins TRBV6-1 to TRBJ1-2; 8 bases fit TRBD1. The CDR3 has 12 residues. Germline values: CDR1 MNHNS, CDR2 SASEGT. Unmatched junction bases numbered 4, after V lost 8 bases and J lost 5 bases. The CDR3 DNA follows: TGTGCCAGCGGAGACAGGGGATATGGCTACACCTTC. Translation gives CASGDRGYGYTF.